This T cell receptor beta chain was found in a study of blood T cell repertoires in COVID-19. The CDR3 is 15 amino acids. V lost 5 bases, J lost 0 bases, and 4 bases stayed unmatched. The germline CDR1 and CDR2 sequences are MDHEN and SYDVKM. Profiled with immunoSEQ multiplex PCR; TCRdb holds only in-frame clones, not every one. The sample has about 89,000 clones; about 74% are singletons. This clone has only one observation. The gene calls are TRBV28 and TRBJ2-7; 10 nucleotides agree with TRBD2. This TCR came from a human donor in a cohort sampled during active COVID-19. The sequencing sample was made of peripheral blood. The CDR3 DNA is TGTGCCAGCAGTCAGTCTAGCGGGGGCTCCTACGAGCAGTACTTC. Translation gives CASSQSSGGSYEQYF.